This TCR beta chain was observed in a study of shared clonotypes between healthy human individuals (TCRdb year 2020). A note on the overall study: A couple of women and a few men aged 18 to 49 years were included in the cohort. To estimate repertoire size and how much clonotypes are shared between individuals, the study performed deep sequencing of blood TCR repertoires from 4 to 6 healthy adults. Leukapheresis yielded between about 0.9 and 9.5 billion PBMCs per donor. Per donor, three plates each were used for CD4 naive and CD4 memory, two for CD8 naive, and one for CD8 memory. To increase sequencing depth and limit assay-specific biases, different laboratories used diverse techniques to prepare libraries and sequence TCR repertoires. What the authors observed across the whole study: The genetic and exposure-history diversity represented was limited by the small number of donors. Estimated clonotype richness was generally larger for naive than for memory subsets. Pairwise subsampling led to the expectation that sequencing depth would affect the degree of clonotype sharing among donors. Clonotypes shared by all four sorted-subset donors showed higher generation probabilities than non-shared clonotypes. Rarefaction of sorted-subset datasets indicated incomplete sequencing despite the large sequencing depth. Only blood was sampled, and tissue TCR repertoires likely differ from those in blood. Sharing across a few donors was observed for approximately 4.6% of naive CD4, 3% to 4% of naive CD8, 2% to 2.5% of memory CD4, and over 0.3% of memory CD8 clonotypes.

Looking up the germline V gene yields CDR1 SGHAT and CDR2 FQNNGV. V is shortened by 2 bases, J by 6 bases, and the region joining them spans 10 bases. The CDR3, cysteine through phenylalanine, is 14 amino acids long. The DNA shown is the 42-base CDR3, in frame from base 1. The donors were healthy, HIV-negative adults with no recently reported acute infections or vaccinations. All donors were Caucasian adults living in Nashville, Tennessee, USA. CD4+ T cells were enriched by magnetic negative selection; naive cells were then positively selected on CD45RA, and the negative fraction formed the memory subset. After blood collection by leukapheresis, PBMCs were isolated using Ficoll-Histopaque density gradient centrifugation and then cryopreserved in the vapor phase of liquid nitrogen. Analytical flow cytometry was used to check the purity and quantity of every magnetically sorted T cell population. Each sorted fraction had its genomic DNA isolated and then quantified by UV absorbance on a Nanodrop 2000c.

This clone was seen once. The clone's antigen remains unknown. Per-base quality was not reported, and no clone a single base away is much larger than it. Using the deep immunoSEQ assay, multiplex PCR amplified TCR CDR3 regions from genomic DNA. Extracted genomic DNA from each cell subset was spread evenly across all wells of several immunoSEQ 96-well plates, with each plate serving as a replicate. For sorted subsets, each replicate PCR was loaded with about 200 ng genomic DNA, equivalent to 30,000 or so T cell genomes. Purified libraries were measured with a Qubit 3.0 fluorometer, size-checked on a Bioanalyzer 2100, and measured again with the KAPA Library Quantification kit. A separate single-read 150-cycle Illumina NextSeq 550 flow cell was used to sequence each immunoSEQ 96-well plate. On the authors' methods: Because the immunoSEQ output held only junctional sequences and lacked quality scores, the filtering could not match the filtering applied to full-length reads. To assign V/J genes and CDR3, sequences were annotated against IMGT germline references using PyIR, a Python wrapper for IgBLAST v1.9. Any read was removed if the V/J assignment was weak (E-value above 1e-6), the CDR3 was missing, or the read contained stop codons, out-of-frame junctions, or ambiguous translated residues. V3J clonotypes were defined by identical inferred V gene, J gene, and CDR3 amino acid sequence. To compute the percentage overlap between repertoires, the number of shared unique clonotypes was divided by the size of the smaller repertoire. Three approaches were used to assess repertoire richness: RTK rarefaction, the Chao1 estimator, and Recon v2.1 estimates of unobserved clonotypes. Generation probabilities for all TCRbeta clonotypes obtained by the gDNA method from a handful of donors were computed using OLGA. This immuneACCESS table, as held by TCRdb, lists in-frame sequences with V and J called but not all clones. Of the missing ones, under half trace to an unresolved V gene in checked studies; the others have no known cause. V, J and clone size reflect that table, while D and trimming were determined from the DNA. This sample holds 2 million to 2.5 million clones; around 90% were observed only once. Approximately 0.41% of the sample is held by the ten biggest clonotypes.

The sample taken for sequencing was naive CD4+ T cells from PBMCs. The sample's cell subset or site, from its label and the paper: CD45RA+ positively selected. The sequence is built from TRBV11-2 and TRBJ1-4; no D gene call is confident. This TCR was recovered from a man aged 18-30 years in good health. Some clones in this sample may be carry-over from other donors' samples. The bases read TGTGCCAGCAGCTTATTGGTTCAGTATGAAAAACTGTTTTTT. Its product reads: CASSLLVQYEKLFF.